This TCR beta chain was sequenced for a study of beta chain features in type 1 diabetes. Points from the study as a whole: Still unanswered here is whether HLA type influences TCRB rearrangement. TCRB CDR3s were moderately but significantly shorter in Type 1 diabetes patients in all four CD4+ subsets.

Every bit of the isolated RNA underwent reverse transcription, so sequencing read expressed TCRB transcripts. Reads from naive, central memory and regulatory T cell samples averaged approximately 3.7 million. Method: immunoSEQ multiplex PCR; TCRdb's copy keeps in-frame clones and lacks some. The sample comprises more than 250,000 clones, over 20% of which are singletons, and 0.028% rests with the top ten. The ends lost 5 bases at V and 3 bases at J; junction bases unmatched: 6. The CDR3 has 13 amino acids. Germline V gives CDR1 SQVTM, CDR2 ANQGSEA. This clone has just a few counts. Antigen: not known. Sort purity for all populations was recorded as exceeding 98%.

The source is a woman aged 40 to 49 with type 1 diabetes. Sequencing was performed on naive CD4+ T cells from blood. The rearrangement joins TRBV29-1 to TRBJ1-2; 7 bases line up with TRBD1. For the CDR3, the DNA is TGCAGCGTTAGCCCGACAGGGTACTATGGCTACACCTTC. Translating gives CSVSPTGYYGYTF. Based on the CDR3 plus reference TRBV29-1 and TRBJ1-2, the full variable domain is SAVISQKPSRDICQRGTSLTIQCQVDSQVTMMFWYRQQPGQSLTLIATANQGSEATYESGFVIDKFPISRPNLTFSTLTVSNMSPEDSSIYLCSVSPTGYYGYTFGSGTRLTVV.